This T cell receptor beta chain was captured in a study of T-cell memory formation after mild COVID-19. Study-wide background: Clusters were largely donor specific.

Trimming removed 6 bases from V and 4 bases from J, with 16 bases in between. The CDR3 is made up of 16 amino acids. The germline V gene has CDR1 MNHEY and CDR2 SVGAGI. Barcoded TCR alpha and TCR beta cDNA libraries with UMIs came from 5'RACE using constant-segment primers. TCRdb recomputed calls from the 5' RACE reads with MiXCR, one row per CDR3 protein. The sample has about 260,000 distinct CDR3 sequences; 15% to 20% are singletons. Whole-study findings and limits: CM and EM subsets held most contracting CD4+ clones; EMRA held CD8+ ones.

On this clonotype: Its specificity is not known.

The genes are TRBV6-5 and TRBJ2-6; tentatively, D is TRBD1 (5 bases). Sequences were obtained from PBMCs or a T cell subset sorted from them (not recorded which). This TCR came from a man in his late teens or twenties who had mild COVID-19 (a few samples of this study predate the infection). Cell type and time point are not known. CDR3 region: CASRPRPQGGANVLTF. The CDR3 DNA is TGTGCCAGCAGACCCCGGCCCCAGGGAGGGGCCAACGTCCTGACTTTC.